These 29 T cell receptor beta chains share one sample of origin, sequenced in a study of shared clonotypes between healthy human individuals. The protocol was immunoSEQ multiplex PCR, while the TCRdb copy is restricted to in-frame clones and leaves out a portion. The table lists about 2.2 million clones, about 93% of them singletons. Selected positively for CCR7 and CD45RO-negative, naive CD8 cells excluded terminally differentiated effector memory CD45RA+ cells. Source material: naive CD8+ T cells from PBMCs. Every receptor here comes from a man younger than 35 in good health. Some clones in this sample may be carry-over from other donors' samples.

This chain uses TRBV6-5 with TRBJ2-2, with D unresolved. Trimming removed 7 bases from V and 2 bases from J, with 11 bases in between. Germline V gene lookup returns CDR1 MNHEY and CDR2 SVGAGI. The CDR3 contains 14 residues. CDR3 residues: CASNPSSNTGELFF. DNA for the CDR3: TGTGCCAGCAATCCCAGCTCCAACACCGGGGAGCTGTTTTTT.

The chain carries TRBV7-9 and TRBJ2-1; 9 nucleotides line up with TRBD2. The ends lost 5 bases at V and 7 bases at J; junction bases unmatched: 9. CDR1 SEHNR and CDR2 FQNEAQ come from the germline V gene (reference sequence). The CDR3 loop spans 15 amino acids. The CDR3 protein is CASSQSGRLRNEQFF. CDR3 coding DNA: TGTGCCAGCAGCCAAAGCGGGAGGCTTAGGAATGAGCAGTTCTTC.

The chain uses TRBV5-1 and TRBJ1-1; D is uncertain. CDR3 length equals 15 residues. Germline CDR1 reads SGHRS; CDR2 reads YFSETQ. V lost 4 bases, J lost 0 bases, and 13 bases lay in between. The CDR3 reads CASSIAGSLNTEAFF. CDR3 nucleotide sequence: TGCGCCAGCAGCATTGCCGGGAGCTTGAACACTGAAGCTTTCTTT.

The V call is TRBV10-3, the J call TRBJ2-1; D uncertain. V was shortened by 6 bases and J by 6 bases, with 9 bases between the two germline ends. Germline V CDR1 and CDR2: ENHRY, SYGVKD. The length of the CDR3 is 12 residues. CDR3 loop: CAISGLFNEQFF. In DNA form, the CDR3 reads TGTGCCATCAGCGGGCTGTTCAATGAGCAGTTCTTC.

This CDR3 reads CASSPSLMGTQYF. The CDR3 DNA reads as TGTGCCAGCAGTCCGTCCTTGATGGGTACGCAGTATTTT. This chain uses TRBV27 with TRBJ2-3, with unresolved D. Trimming removed 5 bases at V and 8 bases at J, with 14 bases between. Germline loops: CDR1 MNHEY, CDR2 SMNVEV (reference sequence). The CDR3 length is 13 residues.

The chain has TRBV9 and TRBJ2-7; maybe TRBD1 (6 bases). Germline assignment: CDR1 SGDLS and CDR2 YYNGEE. Trimming shortened V by 0 bases and J by 3 bases, and 13 bases separated the two germline ends. CDR3 length: 15 amino acids. The CDR3 region has the DNA TGTGCCAGCAGCGTAGCTCCAGGGGTAATCTACGAGCAGTACTTC. It codes for CASSVAPGVIYEQYF. The whole variable domain, filled in from reference TRBV9 and TRBJ2-7, reads DSGVTQTPKHLITATGQRVTLRCSPRSGDLSVYWYQQSLDQGLQFLIQYYNGEERAKGNILERFSAQQFPDLHSELNLSSLELGDSALYFCASSVAPGVIYEQYFGPGTRLTVT.

The chain carries TRBV19 and TRBJ1-5, with TRBD1 matching 7 bases. V trimming: 4 bases; J trimming: 7 bases; junction bases outside the gene matches: 4. This CDR3 has 13 amino acids. Germline CDR1 reads LNHDA; CDR2 reads SQIVND (reference sequence). CDR3 sequence: CASSKTGTQPQHF. CDR3 nucleotides: TGTGCCAGTAGTAAGACAGGGACCCAGCCCCAGCATTTT.

CDR3 loop: CASSEARRLANTGELFF. In DNA, the CDR3 is TGTGCCAGCAGTGAAGCGCGGCGACTAGCGAACACCGGGGAGCTGTTTTTT. J is TRBJ2-2 and V is TRBV2, with D tentatively TRBD2 (6 bases). Germline CDR1 and CDR2: SNHLY and FYNNEI. Trimming cost V 0 bases and J 0 bases, with 11 bases left between them. The CDR3 loop spans 17 amino acids.

The V call is TRBV27, the J call TRBJ2-1; 12 bases are shared with TRBD2. V dropped 4 bases and J dropped 10; count of bases not matched to a gene: 8. Germline V CDR1 and CDR2: MNHEY, SMNVEV (reference sequence). The CDR3 consists of 15 residues. The CDR3 loop is CASSSRLAGVWEQFF. The CDR3 region has the DNA TGTGCCAGCAGTTCCAGACTAGCGGGAGTATGGGAGCAGTTCTTC.

The chain combines TRBV2 with TRBJ2-7; TRBD1 matches 9 bases. The CDR3 spans 15 residues. J gave up 3 bases and V 3 bases, and 6 bases lay outside the gene matches. Germline assignment: CDR1 SNHLY and CDR2 FYNNEI. The CDR3 loop is CASSDRTGVLYEQYF. The CDR3 DNA is TGTGCCAGCAGTGATCGGACAGGGGTTCTCTACGAGCAGTACTTC.

This sequence joins TRBV19 and TRBJ1-5; D not resolved. V lost 2 bases to trimming and J lost 1 base, with 12 bases between them. The germline V gene encodes CDR1 LNHDA and CDR2 SQIVND (reference sequence). The CDR3 extends over 16 amino acids. The CDR3 loop reads CASSIRYSLSNQPQHF. The CDR3 DNA follows: TGTGCCAGTAGTATAAGGTACTCTCTGAGCAATCAGCCCCAGCATTTT.

This clone was seen more than once but under ten times. The CDR3 here is CSALGQDYGYTF. The CDR3 bases are TGCAGCGCCCTGGGACAGGATTATGGCTACACCTTC. The chain is built from TRBV29-1 and TRBJ1-2; 8 bases agree with TRBD1. The CDR3 extends over 12 amino acids. J gave up 5 bases and V 7 bases, and 6 bases lay outside the gene matches. In germline, CDR1 is SQVTM, CDR2 ANQGSEA.

This clone is a singleton in its sample. This rearrangement joins TRBV27 to TRBJ2-7, with 7 positions matching TRBD2. Germline CDR1 reads MNHEY; CDR2 reads SMNVEV (reference sequence). The CDR3 contains 15 residues. V lost 1 base to trimming and J lost 5 bases; unmatched junction nucleotides: 8. The CDR3 spells CASSLYAGVGNEQYF. The CDR3 bases are TGTGCCAGCAGTTTATACGCGGGAGTAGGCAACGAGCAGTACTTC.

The table lists this clone with a count of one. V is TRBV30 and J is TRBJ1-2; D possibly corresponds to TRBD1 (5 bases). This CDR3 comprises 14 residues. Trimming removed 8 bases from V and 2 bases from J, with 18 bases in between. Germline CDR1 reads GTSNPN; CDR2 reads SVGIG (reference sequence). The CDR3 nucleotides are TGTGCCCGGATGGGGGGTGGGCGAAACTATGGCTACACCTTC. Residues: CARMGGGRNYGYTF.

This clone has a single count. The rearrangement links TRBV28 to TRBJ2-5; D might be TRBD1 or TRBD2, each matching 5 bases. In germline, CDR1 is MDHEN, CDR2 SYDVKM. The CDR3 is 18 amino acids. V gave up 5 bases and J gave up 7 bases, with 29 bases separating them. The CDR3 region is CASSLFQPPDTRTGTQYF. For the CDR3, the DNA is TGTGCCAGCAGTCTATTTCAACCACCGGACACAAGGACTGGGACCCAGTACTTC. The variable domain in full, with the rest retrieved from reference TRBV28 and TRBJ2-5, is DVKVTQSSRYLVKRTGEKVFLECVQDMDHENMFWYRQDPGLGLRLIYFSYDVKMKEKGDIPEGYSVSREKKERFSLILESASTNQTSMYLCASSLFQPPDTRTGTQYFGPGTRLLVL.

Comments on this clone: The identical CDR3 is also encoded by other nucleotide sequences in the sample. The V gene is TRBV27, the J gene TRBJ2-7; the match to TRBD1 covers 7 bases. The CDR3 contains 12 residues. The J segment lost 6 bases and the V segment lost 2 bases, leaving 1 base of the junction unmatched. The V gene's germline CDR1 is MNHEY and CDR2 SMNVEV (reference sequence). This CDR3 is CASSLPGGEQYF. The DNA for the CDR3 is TGTGCCAGCAGTTTACCAGGGGGCGAGCAGTACTTC.

The V call is TRBV5-5, the J call TRBJ2-3; D call uncertain. This CDR3 region has 16 residues. CDR1 and CDR2 (germline): SGHKS, YYEKEE (reference sequence). The V gene lost 4 bases and the J gene lost 0 bases, with 15 bases spanning the gap. CDR3 DNA: TGTGCCAGCAGCCCCCCGCTCGGCCAAAGCACAGATACGCAGTATTTT. Amino acid sequence: CASSPPLGQSTDTQYF.

The chain employs TRBV5-6 and TRBJ1-2; TRBD1 might be the D (5 bases). The CDR3 contains 13 residues. Trimming pared 4 bases from V and 5 bases from J, leaving 12 bases between. Germline V lookup: CDR1 SGHDT, CDR2 YYEEEE. The CDR3 nucleotides read TGTGCCAGCAGCGGCGGGACGGGTTATGGCTACACCTTC. Amino acids: CASSGGTGYGYTF. Full variable domain (rest looked up from reference TRBV5-6 and TRBJ1-2): DAGVTQSPTHLIKTRGQQVTLRCSPKSGHDTVSWYQQALGQGPQFIFQYYEEEERQRGNFPDRFSGHQFPNYSSELNVNALLLGDSALYLCASSGGTGYGYTFGSGTRLTVV.

This clone was observed a single time. V usage is TRBV9 and J usage is TRBJ2-1; perhaps TRBD2 as D (7 bases). The CDR3 has 13 residues. Trimming shortened V by 5 bases and J by 6 bases, and 12 bases separated the two germline ends. From germline, CDR1 is SGDLS and CDR2 YYNGEE. CDR3 sequence: CASRGAGANEQFF. The CDR3 DNA reads as TGTGCCAGCAGGGGTGCGGGGGCCAATGAGCAGTTCTTC. Variable domain in full (rest from reference TRBV9 and TRBJ2-1): DSGVTQTPKHLITATGQRVTLRCSPRSGDLSVYWYQQSLDQGLQFLIQYYNGEERAKGNILERFSAQQFPDLHSELNLSSLELGDSALYFCASRGAGANEQFFGPGTRLTVL.

The chain is built from TRBV25-1 and TRBJ1-3; D is uncertain. Germline CDR1 is MGHDK and CDR2 is SYGVNS. The CDR3 has 13 residues. V dropped 3 bases and J dropped 0 bases, with 3 bases sitting between them. CDR3 in DNA: TGTGCCAGCAGTGAGGGCTCTGGAAACACCATATATTTT. It yields the protein CASSEGSGNTIYF.

The chain combines TRBV4-2 with TRBJ2-7; 9 bases fit TRBD1. Trimming cost V 3 bases and J 1 base; bases outside gene matches: 7. The CDR3 totals 16 residues. From germline, CDR1 is LGHNA and CDR2 YNFKEQ. In DNA form, the CDR3 reads TGTGCCAGCAGCCATGAAACAGGGGGCCCTTCCTACGAGCAGTACTTC. It specifies CASSHETGGPSYEQYF.

The V gene is TRBV9, the J gene TRBJ2-7; unclear D gene. The CDR3 has 16 amino acids. Germline values: CDR1 SGDLS, CDR2 YYNGEE. The germline V and J ends were trimmed by 0 bases and 5 bases, with 18 bases remaining between them. The CDR3 DNA reads TGTGCCAGCAGCGTAGTGAGGATACGCGCCCACGACGAGCAGTACTTC. It translates to CASSVVRIRAHDEQYF.

As to this clone: Other nucleotide sequences in the sample specify the same CDR3. The gene calls are TRBV14 and TRBJ2-2, with unresolved D. The length of the CDR3 is 12 residues. Trimming took 4 bases from V and 5 from J, leaving 5 bases between them. The germline V gene has CDR1 SGHDN and CDR2 FVKESK. CDR3: CASSPDTGELFF. The CDR3, as DNA: TGTGCCAGCAGCCCGGATACCGGGGAGCTGTTTTTT. The entire variable domain, with the rest obtained from reference TRBV14 and TRBJ2-2, is as follows: EAGVTQFPSHSVIEKGQTVTLRCDPISGHDNLYWYRRVMGKEIKFLLHFVKESKQDESGMPNNRFLAERTGGTYSTLKVQPAELEDSGVYFCASSPDTGELFFGEGSRLTVL.

As to this clone: This sample also contains other DNA sequences that code for the same CDR3. This rearrangement joins TRBV7-9 to TRBJ2-1; 7 bases agree with TRBD2. In germline, CDR1 is SEHNR, CDR2 FQNEAQ (reference sequence). Losses at the gene ends were 5 bases for V and 5 bases for J; bases not matched to a gene: 3. The CDR3 consists of 13 residues. The CDR3 protein is CASSPGGHNEQFF. In DNA, the CDR3 is TGTGCCAGCAGCCCGGGAGGCCACAATGAGCAGTTCTTC.

The chain joins TRBV28 to TRBJ2-3; 7 bases are a match to TRBD2. J lost 1 base, V lost 2 bases, and 3 bases had no gene match. CDR1 and CDR2 (germline): MDHEN, SYDVKM. There are 15 residues in the CDR3. The CDR3 loop is CASSLRAGRTDTQYF. The CDR3 coding sequence is TGTGCCAGCAGTTTACGAGCGGGACGCACAGATACGCAGTATTTT.

CDR3 amino acids: CASSSTGLSSGANVLTF. The CDR3 DNA sequence: TGCGCCAGCAGCTCCACAGGGCTTAGCTCTGGGGCCAACGTCCTGACTTTC. The chain links TRBV5-1 to TRBJ2-6, with D possibly TRBD1 on 6 matching bases. CDR1 is SGHRS, CDR2 YFSETQ, per germline. V was cut by 3 bases and J by 0 bases, with 13 bases left in between. This CDR3 region has 17 residues.

The V gene is TRBV7-9, the J gene TRBJ2-1; a possible D gene is TRBD2 (6 bases). The V gene lost 3 bases and the J gene lost 4 bases, with 10 bases spanning the gap. Germline-derived CDR1 and CDR2 are SEHNR and FQNEAQ (reference sequence). This CDR3 has 14 residues. CDR3 amino acids: CASSFGLLYNEQFF. CDR3 nucleotide sequence: TGTGCCAGCAGCTTTGGACTATTATACAATGAGCAGTTCTTC.

V and J are TRBV7-8 and TRBJ1-2, with TRBD1 as a possible D gene (5 bases). The CDR3 is 15 residues long. Germline V gene lookup returns CDR1 SGHVS and CDR2 FQNEAQ. V was clipped by 5 bases and J by 6 bases, with 19 bases between them. CDR3 sequence (DNA): TGTGCCAGCAGCCCCGCCCCCAGGGATAGTAATGGCTACACCTTC. Residues: CASSPAPRDSNGYTF.

The chain couples TRBV7-9 to TRBJ2-1; D assignment may be TRBD1 or TRBD2 (6 bases each). CDR3 length equals 16 residues. The ends were cut back, 6 bases at V and 1 base at J, with 16 bases in the middle. CDR1 SEHNR and CDR2 FQNEAQ come from the germline V gene (reference sequence). Here the CDR3 DNA reads TGTGCCAGCAGACTCCCGAGGGGGGAGTCCTACAATGAGCAGTTCTTC. Translation: CASRLPRGESYNEQFF.